A single sample gave rise to the 10 T cell receptor beta chains below, sequenced in a study of regulatory T cells in long-lasting Graves disease. Time point denoted: newly diagnosed GD, antithyroid drugs for less than 3 months. Construction of the TCR library relied on RNA isolated from PBMCs. In building TCR beta libraries, iRepertoire HTBI primers were used together with Arm-PCR of CDR3 regions. TCRdb called the multiplex PCR reads again in MiXCR, with one record for every CDR3 protein. The sample includes about 400,000 distinct CDR3 sequences, about 16% of them seen just once. The sequencing used peripheral blood mononuclear cells (PBMCs), collected at new diagnosis, from a patient treated with antithyroid drugs. The receptors here all came from a female donor with Graves disease.

This clonotype was detected many times. This chain connects TRBV27 to TRBJ2-3; 10 bases align to TRBD1. Germline V CDR1 and CDR2: MNHEY, SMNVEV (reference sequence). This CDR3 region has 19 residues. The J segment lost 1 base and the V segment lost 3 bases, leaving 13 bases of the junction unmatched. The CDR3 nucleotides are TGTGCCAGCAGTTTGACAGGGGGCGCGGAGGGGACGGGCACAGATACGCAGTATTTT. Translating gives CASSLTGGAEGTGTDTQYF.

This sequence joins TRBV29-1 and TRBJ2-5; tentatively, D is TRBD1 or TRBD2 (6 bases each). The germline V gene has CDR1 SQVTM and CDR2 ANQGSEA. With 5 bases removed from V and 4 bases from J, the gap between germline ends came to 17 bases. CDR3 size: 14 residues. The CDR3 DNA is TGCAGCGTTCGGGGGCCTGCAGGTCCAGAGACCCAGTACTTC. Amino acids: CSVRGPAGPETQYF.

This clonotype occurred many times. This chain joins TRBV11-1 and TRBJ2-5; tentatively, D is TRBD2 (5 bases). From germline, CDR1 is SGHAT and CDR2 FQDESV (reference sequence). CDR3 length: 12 residues. V dropped 5 bases and J dropped 4 bases, with 8 bases sitting between them. CDR3 in amino acids: CASSEGRETQYF. The CDR3 bases are TGTGCCAGCAGCGAGGGTAGAGAGACCCAGTACTTC.

This clonotype occurred many times. The chain combines TRBV7-9 with TRBJ1-2; D remains ambiguous. This CDR3 region has 14 residues. Germline V lookup: CDR1 SEHNR, CDR2 FQNEAQ (reference sequence). Trimming removed 1 base at V and 1 base at J, with 7 bases between. CDR3 sequence: CASSLGQFNYGYTF. In DNA, the CDR3 is TGTGCCAGCAGCTTAGGACAATTTAACTATGGCTACACCTTC.

This clonotype was detected many times. J is TRBJ1-1 and V is TRBV29-1, with unresolved D. Looked up from germline, CDR1 is SQVTM and CDR2 is ANQGSEA. The CDR3 is 10 amino acids. V was trimmed by 4 bases and J by 3 bases, leaving 3 bases between them. The CDR3, as DNA: TGCAGCGTTGTAGACACTGAAGCTTTCTTT. Translation gives CSVVDTEAFF.

The chain recombines TRBV2 with TRBJ2-3; TRBD2 matches 16 bases. This CDR3 has 18 amino acids. V was clipped by 2 bases and J by 1 base; unmatched bases: 3. The germline gives CDR1 SNHLY, CDR2 FYNNEI. The CDR3 DNA reads as TGTGCCAGCAGTGAAATCGGGACTAGCGGGGGGGGCACAGATACGCAGTATTTT. As protein: CASSEIGTSGGGTDTQYF.

The chain combines TRBV27 with TRBJ2-6, with D possibly being TRBD1 (5 bases). V lost 3 bases and J lost 0, with 12 bases in between. The CDR3 sequence is 17 residues long. Germline CDR1 and CDR2: MNHEY and SMNVEV (reference sequence). CDR3 amino acids: CASSFRQTFSGANVLTF. Written as DNA, the CDR3 is TGTGCCAGCAGTTTTCGACAGACCTTCTCTGGGGCCAACGTCCTGACTTTC.

This clonotype was seen ten or more times. V and J are TRBV3-1 and TRBJ2-7; TRBD1 is a possible D gene (6 bases). Germline loops: CDR1 LGHDT, CDR2 YNNKEL (reference sequence). Trimming left V 0 bases short and J 2 bases short, with 11 bases between. The CDR3 has 15 residues. The CDR3 DNA follows: TGTGCCAGCAGCCAAGATCGTGGGGGCCCCTACGAGCAGTACTTC. This gives the protein CASSQDRGGPYEQYF.

This clonotype appeared many times. The chain joins TRBV20-1 to TRBJ2-1; tentatively, D is TRBD1 or TRBD2 (5 bases each). CDR3 length equals 17 residues. CDR1 is DFQATT and CDR2 is SNEGSKA in the germline V gene (reference sequence). V was shortened by 1 base and J by 8 bases, with 24 bases between the two germline ends. Here the CDR3 reads CSARAVRVLEEEDEQFF. The CDR3 nucleotides are TGCAGTGCTAGAGCAGTCAGGGTGTTGGAGGAGGAAGATGAGCAGTTCTTC.

The table lists this clonotype with many counts. V is TRBV28 and J is TRBJ2-7, with D perhaps matching TRBD1 or TRBD2 (5 bases each). Deletions cut 6 bases from V and 3 bases from J, with 24 bases between. The CDR3 consists of 17 residues. Germline V gene sequence: CDR1 MDHEN, CDR2 SYDVKM. Here the CDR3 reads CASRPSTGGSLRYEQYF. CDR3 nucleotides: TGTGCCAGCAGGCCTTCTACTGGGGGTTCCCTCCGCTACGAGCAGTACTTC.